This entry lists 32 T cell receptor beta chains sequenced from one sample in a study of cytomegalovirus exposure and HLA in healthy donors (dated by TCRdb to between 2016 and 2019). Receptor libraries were prepared by the immunoSEQ multiplex PCR assay. The multiplex PCR relied on a mix of 60 forward primers for TCR Vbeta segments and 13 reverse primers for TCR Jbeta segments. TCRdb mirrors the immuneACCESS table, restricted to in-frame sequences. Some clones are absent from its copies; in checked studies, under half trace to an unresolved V gene, and the reason for the others is unknown. The sample table holds about 52,000 clones. Roughly an eighth of the sample belongs to the ten largest clones. Sequences were obtained from PBMCs. The receptors shown here come from a woman aged 55-70 years in good health and CMV-seropositive.

The chain combines TRBV10-1 with TRBJ2-7, with D possibly TRBD2 on 6 matching bases. The CDR3 has 14 residues. Germline V lookup: CDR1 WNHNN, CDR2 SYGVQD (reference sequence). The V gene lost 4 bases and the J gene lost 1 base, with 11 bases spanning the gap. CDR3 region: CASSGGASSYEQYF. CDR3 nucleotide sequence: TGCGCCAGCAGTGGCGGGGCAAGTTCCTACGAGCAGTACTTC.

In nucleotides, the CDR3 is TGTGCCAGCAGCCTCAGGGGGCAAGGCGAGCAGTACTTC. It is translated as CASSLRGQGEQYF. The chain is built from TRBV4-2 and TRBJ2-5; 8 bases are shared with TRBD1. The J call may be wrong; the DNA end is better matched by TRBJ2-7. The CDR3 runs 13 residues. Germline V gene data show CDR1 as LGHNA and CDR2 as YNFKEQ.

V is TRBV19 and J is TRBJ1-1; no clear D. The V and J ends lost 3 bases and 1 base respectively, with 12 bases between them. CDR3 length equals 15 residues. Germline V gene data show CDR1 as LNHDA and CDR2 as SQIVND (reference sequence). The CDR3 sequence is CASSIIKTTNTEAFF. Here the CDR3 DNA reads TGTGCCAGTAGTATCATAAAGACTACGAACACTGAAGCTTTCTTT.

This sequence joins TRBV28 and TRBJ1-1; no clear D. This CDR3 is built from 14 residues. Germline loops: CDR1 MDHEN, CDR2 SYDVKM. V was pared by 3 bases and J by 0 bases, with 8 bases between. The DNA for the CDR3 is TGTGCCAGCAGTTTTGGGCAAATGAACACTGAAGCTTTCTTT. This translates into CASSFGQMNTEAFF.

This chain joins TRBV7-2 and TRBJ2-2, with D perhaps TRBD2 (7 bases). From germline, CDR1 is SGHTA and CDR2 FQGNSA. CDR3 length: 17 amino acids. Trimming pared 3 bases from V and 1 base from J, leaving 15 bases between. CDR3 in amino acids: CASSFYGGPQNTGELFF. The CDR3 nucleotides are TGTGCCAGCAGCTTTTACGGGGGGCCCCAGAACACCGGGGAGCTGTTTTTT.

The chain uses TRBV19 and TRBJ2-4, with D possibly matching TRBD2 (5 bases). Trimming pared 9 bases from V and 0 bases from J, leaving 9 bases between. The CDR3 is 13 amino acids. The germline gives CDR1 LNHDA, CDR2 SQIVND (reference sequence). The CDR3 coding sequence is TGTGCCAGCCTCGGGGAAGCCAAAAACATTCAGTACTTC. This gives the protein CASLGEAKNIQYF.

Here the CDR3 DNA reads TGCGCCAGCAGCTTAGGAGCGGGGGGGCTCGATGAGCAGTTCTTC. It yields the protein CASSLGAGGLDEQFF. The chain has TRBV5-1 and TRBJ2-1; 10 bases line up with TRBD2. This CDR3 is built from 15 residues. The V segment lost 2 bases and the J segment 8 bases; nucleotides outside the gene matches: 7. Looked up from germline, CDR1 is SGHRS and CDR2 is YFSETQ.

The chain recombines TRBV2 with TRBJ1-4, with D possibly TRBD1 on 5 matching bases. CDR3 length: 15 residues. The V end was cut by 2 bases, the J end by 4 bases, with 11 bases between. Germline CDR1 reads SNHLY; CDR2 reads FYNNEI. DNA of the CDR3: TGTGCCAGCAGTGAACAGGGCGGGAATAATGAAAAACTGTTTTTT. Translation gives CASSEQGGNNEKLFF.

The J gene is TRBJ2-3, the V gene TRBV6-5; 8 positions agree with TRBD2. The CDR3 runs to 14 residues. Germline values: CDR1 MNHEY, CDR2 SVGAGI. J lost 5 bases, V lost 6 bases, and 7 bases had no gene match. Here the CDR3 reads CASRGTSYGDTQYF. In nucleotides, the CDR3 is TGTGCCAGCAGGGGGACTAGTTATGGAGATACGCAGTATTTT.

The chain uses TRBV4-1 and TRBJ2-3, with D perhaps matching TRBD2 (5 bases). The ends were cut back, 4 bases at V and 2 bases at J, with 10 bases in the middle. The CDR3 has 14 amino acids. Per germline, CDR1 MGHRA and CDR2 YSYEKL. The CDR3 is CASSPGRDTDTQYF. The CDR3 DNA follows: TGCGCCAGCAGCCCAGGACGGGACACAGATACGCAGTATTTT.

The chain carries TRBV11-3 and TRBJ2-5; maybe TRBD2 (7 bases). The V end lost 2 bases, the J end lost 3 bases, and 13 bases lay between the germline ends. CDR1 SGHNT and CDR2 YENEEA come from the germline V gene. The CDR3 length is 15 residues. The CDR3, as DNA: TGTGCCAGCAGCTTACAGGGGAGGGGGAAAGAGACCCAGTACTTC. As protein: CASSLQGRGKETQYF.

The J gene is TRBJ1-2, the V gene TRBV19, with TRBD1 identical over 10 bases. Germline CDR1 reads LNHDA; CDR2 reads SQIVND (reference sequence). The CDR3 extends over 18 amino acids. V lost 6 bases, J lost 5 bases, and 18 bases stayed unmatched. The CDR3 protein is CASRGGDRGPARHYGYTF. The CDR3 bases are TGTGCCAGTAGAGGGGGGGACAGGGGTCCTGCCAGGCATTATGGCTACACCTTC. The whole variable domain, filled in from reference TRBV19 and TRBJ1-2, reads DGGITQSPKYLFRKEGQNVTLSCEQNLNHDAMYWYRQDPGQGLRLIYYSQIVNDFQKGDIAEGYSVSREKKESFPLTVTSAQKNPTAFYLCASRGGDRGPARHYGYTFGSGTRLTVV.

This chain connects TRBV18 to TRBJ1-1; 7 nucleotides match TRBD1. There are 16 residues in the CDR3. CDR1 and CDR2 from the germline V gene are KGHSH and LQKENI. The J segment lost 3 bases and the V segment lost 6 bases, leaving 13 bases of the junction unmatched. The CDR3 DNA reads TGTGCCAGCTCTCTCTTCTCGGGACAGACGGACACTGAAGCTTTCTTT. As protein: CASSLFSGQTDTEAFF.

V usage is TRBV7-8 and J usage is TRBJ1-4; 8 positions agree with TRBD1. V was clipped by 3 bases and J by 7 bases; unmatched bases: 10. CDR3 length equals 16 residues. Germline V lookup: CDR1 SGHVS, CDR2 FQNEAQ. Written as DNA, the CDR3 is TGTGCCAGCAGCTTCCGGACAGGGAGTAATGGTGAAAAACTGTTTTTT. This sequence encodes CASSFRTGSNGEKLFF.

This rearrangement joins TRBV28 to TRBJ1-1, with 9 bases matching TRBD1. The CDR3 spans 14 residues. V lost 7 bases, J lost 6 bases, and 9 bases stayed unmatched. Germline loops: CDR1 MDHEN, CDR2 SYDVKM. This CDR3 is CASILTGGSAEAFF. DNA for the CDR3: TGTGCCAGCATCTTGACAGGGGGTTCTGCTGAAGCTTTCTTT. The entire variable domain, with the rest obtained from reference TRBV28 and TRBJ1-1, is as follows: DVKVTQSSRYLVKRTGEKVFLECVQDMDHENMFWYRQDPGLGLRLIYFSYDVKMKEKGDIPEGYSVSREKKERFSLILESASTNQTSMYLCASILTGGSAEAFFGQGTRLTVV.

The genes are TRBV6-5 and TRBJ1-2; 10 bases are a match to TRBD1. The germline gives CDR1 MNHEY, CDR2 SVGAGI. J was trimmed by 11 bases and V by 3 bases; bases with no gene match: 12. The CDR3 totals 15 residues. Here the CDR3 reads CASSYSNTGTGEYTF. For the CDR3, the DNA is TGTGCCAGCAGTTATTCGAACACCGGGACAGGGGAATACACCTTC.

The chain links TRBV4-3 to TRBJ1-2; no reliable D call. This CDR3 spans 15 amino acids. With 1 base removed from V and 8 bases from J, the gap between germline ends came to 17 bases. The germline gives CDR1 LGHNA, CDR2 YSLEER. The CDR3 bases are TGCGCCAGCAGCCAAGTTTCGGGGAAAGTGGGGGGCTACACCTTC. Protein sequence: CASSQVSGKVGGYTF.

The rearrangement links TRBV5-1 to TRBJ2-1; 10 bases map to TRBD2. The CDR3 is made up of 17 amino acids. J lost 7 bases, V lost 1 base, and 11 bases had no gene match. CDR1 and CDR2 (germline): SGHRS, YFSETQ. The CDR3 coding sequence is TGCGCCAGCAGCTTGACTCTAAGCGGGGGGGCCGGTAATGAGCAGTTCTTC. Translated, it gives CASSLTLSGGAGNEQFF. Full variable domain (missing parts from reference TRBV5-1 and TRBJ2-1): KAGVTQTPRYLIKTRGQQVTLSCSPISGHRSVSWYQQTPGQGLQFLFEYFSETQRNKGNFPGRFSGRQFSNSRSEMNVSTLELGDSALYLCASSLTLSGGAGNEQFFGPGTRLTVL.

V and J are TRBV7-2 and TRBJ1-1, with a possible D match to TRBD1 (5 bases). CDR3 length: 17 residues. Germline values: CDR1 SGHTA, CDR2 FQGNSA. The V gene lost 1 base and the J gene lost 1 base, with 16 bases spanning the gap. The CDR3 loop reads CASSLGYGGGRNTEAFF. The DNA of the CDR3 is TGTGCCAGCAGCTTAGGCTACGGGGGGGGACGGAACACTGAAGCTTTCTTT.

CDR3 DNA: TGTGCCAGCAGCCAAGCTAGCGGGGCTGACCGGCGGGAGCAGTTCTTC. This gives the protein CASSQASGADRREQFF. This chain connects TRBV14 to TRBJ2-1, with 9 bases that match TRBD2. Germline CDR1 and CDR2: SGHDN and FVKESK. The CDR3 length is 16 residues. V was clipped by 1 base and J by 10 bases; unmatched bases: 11.

This sequence joins TRBV5-4 and TRBJ2-1; TRBD2 aligns across 10 bases. The length of the CDR3 is 14 residues. Trimming removed 3 bases from V and 11 bases from J; junction bases left unmatched: 8. Per the germline V gene, CDR1 is SGHNT and CDR2 is YYREEE (reference sequence). The CDR3 coding sequence is TGTGCCAGCAGCTCTGCTAGCGGGGGAGCGAAGCAGTTCTTC. It specifies CASSSASGGAKQFF.

This sequence joins TRBV9 and TRBJ1-1; D is undetermined. The length of the CDR3 is 14 residues. CDR1 SGDLS and CDR2 YYNGEE come from the germline V gene. V was cut by 5 bases and J by 2 bases, with 13 bases left in between. The CDR3 DNA reads as TGTGCCAGCAGTGCTGGGCCGATTAACACTGAAGCTTTCTTT. It yields the protein CASSAGPINTEAFF.

The chain carries TRBV25-1 and TRBJ1-2, with a weak D call TRBD1 (5 bases). Germline-derived CDR1 and CDR2 are MGHDK and SYGVNS. There are 16 residues in the CDR3. Trimming stripped 8 bases from V and 0 bases from J, with 19 bases between. DNA of the CDR3: TGTGCCAGCCATGGGGCAGGGATCAAGACTAACTATGGCTACACCTTC. Translating gives CASHGAGIKTNYGYTF.

The CDR3 protein is CASSLAPGETQYF. The CDR3 DNA reads as TGCGCCAGCAGCTTGGCCCCGGGGGAGACCCAGTACTTC. The chain employs TRBV5-1 and TRBJ2-5, with D maybe TRBD2 (5 bases). The ends were cut back, 0 bases at V and 5 bases at J, with 8 bases in the middle. The CDR3 is made up of 13 amino acids. The germline gives CDR1 SGHRS, CDR2 YFSETQ. Together with reference TRBV5-1 and TRBJ2-5, the CDR3 gives the full variable domain: KAGVTQTPRYLIKTRGQQVTLSCSPISGHRSVSWYQQTPGQGLQFLFEYFSETQRNKGNFPGRFSGRQFSNSRSEMNVSTLELGDSALYLCASSLAPGETQYFGPGTRLLVL.

The rearrangement links TRBV5-1 to TRBJ1-2; D might be TRBD1 (5 bases). The CDR3 is made up of 17 amino acids. Deletions cut 4 bases from V and 3 bases from J, with 22 bases between. Germline V CDR1 and CDR2: SGHRS, YFSETQ. The CDR3 DNA reads as TGCGCCAGCAGCGTCGGTCGAAAACCCGACAGTCACTATGGCTACACCTTC. Its protein is CASSVGRKPDSHYGYTF.

The chain has TRBV11-2 and TRBJ1-1, with 12 bases lining up with TRBD1. The CDR3 covers 15 residues. J lost 10 bases, V lost 0 bases, and 6 bases had no gene match. Per germline, CDR1 SGHAT and CDR2 FQNNGV. CDR3 nucleotides: TGTGCCAGCAGCTTAGAAATCGGGACAGGGGGCAGAGCTTTCTTT. Translated: CASSLEIGTGGRAFF.

The rearrangement uses TRBV29-1 and TRBJ2-7, with a tentative D call TRBD1 (5 bases). There are 14 residues in the CDR3. Germline values: CDR1 SQVTM, CDR2 ANQGSEA. V was clipped by 4 bases and J by 5 bases, with 18 bases between them. This chain's CDR3 is CSVVGERGIDEQYF. CDR3 nucleotides: TGCAGCGTTGTAGGGGAAAGGGGAATCGACGAGCAGTACTTC.

The chain joins TRBV7-2 to TRBJ1-2; TRBD1 might be the D (6 bases). V lost 0 bases and J 2 bases, leaving 10 bases between the germline ends. CDR1 is SGHTA, CDR2 FQGNSA, per germline. The CDR3 is made up of 15 amino acids. DNA for the CDR3: TGTGCCAGCAGCTTAGCCCCGGGACACAACTATGGCTACACCTTC. The encoded protein is CASSLAPGHNYGYTF. The whole variable domain, filled in from reference TRBV7-2 and TRBJ1-2, reads GAGVSQSPSNKVTEKGKDVELRCDPISGHTALYWYRQSLGQGLEFLIYFQGNSAPDKSGLPSDRFSAERTGGSVSTLTIQRTQQEDSAVYLCASSLAPGHNYGYTFGSGTRLTVV.

The chain couples TRBV6-6 to TRBJ1-6, with D unclear. The CDR3 extends over 13 amino acids. Per the germline V gene, CDR1 is MNHNY and CDR2 is SVGAGI (reference sequence). V lost 2 bases to trimming and J lost 7 bases, with 6 bases between them. The CDR3 reads CASSYPQNSPLHF. CDR3 in DNA: TGTGCCAGCAGTTACCCCCAGAATTCACCCCTCCACTTT.

The CDR3 here is CASSPQLNTEAFF. CDR3 bases: TGTGCCAGCAGCCCCCAGTTGAACACTGAAGCTTTCTTT. The J gene is TRBJ1-1, the V gene TRBV11-2, with D unclear. The CDR3 is 13 residues long. In germline, CDR1 is SGHAT, CDR2 FQNNGV. Deletions cut 5 bases from V and 0 bases from J, with 7 bases between.

The rearrangement links TRBV6-5 to TRBJ1-3; 8 bases are a match to TRBD1. Trimming removed 6 bases from V and 4 bases from J; junction bases left unmatched: 5. The germline V gene encodes CDR1 MNHEY and CDR2 SVGAGI. This CDR3 region has 14 residues. The CDR3 nucleotides read TGTGCCAGCAGATCAGGGGGCCTGGGAAACACCATATATTTT. It specifies CASRSGGLGNTIYF.

J is TRBJ2-7 and V is TRBV18; D is unclear. V lost 2 bases and J 2 bases, leaving 13 bases between the germline ends. Germline V gene data show CDR1 as KGHSH and CDR2 as LQKENI. The CDR3 is 15 residues long. In DNA, the CDR3 is TGTGCCAGCTCACCAGACTCTCTCCTTGCCTACGAGCAGTACTTC. Translation: CASSPDSLLAYEQYF.